This T cell receptor (beta chain) emerged from a study of Graves' ophthalmopathy and Graves' hyperthyroidism. CDR1 and CDR2 from the germline V gene are DFQATT and SNEGSKA (reference sequence). The length of the CDR3 is 18 residues. V lost 2 bases and J lost 6; bases outside the gene matches: 15. TCR beta CDR3 regions were amplified from RNA transcripts. Investigators did first-round RT-PCR with HTBI primers, then second-round multiplex PCR. TCRdb itself ran the multiplex PCR reads through MiXCR, one entry per CDR3 protein. The sample contains about 550,000 distinct CDR3 sequences, about 35% of which appear only once.

Material: peripheral blood or thyroid tissue (not recorded which). The sequence was obtained from an adult man with Graves' hyperthyroidism. The rearrangement links TRBV20-1 to TRBJ2-2; 10 nucleotides match TRBD2. Here the CDR3 reads CSARPTTDSGGRPGELFF. The DNA of the CDR3 is TGCAGTGCTAGACCCACAACAGATAGCGGGGGGCGTCCCGGGGAGCTGTTTTTT.